The text below deals with one TCR beta chain. This specimen comes from a study of blood T cell repertoires in COVID-19. Turning to the study itself: Sample material is recorded as cDNA or gDNA derived from T cells, B-cell-depleted T cells, or PBMCs.

CDR1 is SGHDT, CDR2 YYEEEE, per germline. V was pared by 4 bases and J by 3 bases, with 23 bases between. CDR3 length equals 17 residues. Profiled with immunoSEQ multiplex PCR; TCRdb holds only in-frame clones, not every one. The sample holds about 120,000 clones, 70% to 85% seen once. The chain is built from TRBV5-6 and TRBJ2-7; D uncertain. What was sequenced was peripheral blood. This TCR was sampled from a woman aged 70-85 years with acute or convalescent COVID-19. For the CDR3, the DNA is TGTGCCAGCAGCCGGCCCCTAACCGGCGGTCGATACTACGAGCAGTACTTC. This translates into CASSRPLTGGRYYEQYF.